Reported below is one T cell receptor beta chain. The antigen is undetermined. This sample was included in a study of cytomegalovirus exposure and HLA in healthy donors. Looking at the study overall: Researchers previously reported finding 90 million to 130 million unique TCR beta sequences from about 200 million T cells. Researchers found that more than 70% of some 400 genotyped donors fell within the Caucasian-associated ancestry cluster.

The PCR ran on 60 Vbeta and 13 Jbeta primers. Clones were read by immunoSEQ multiplex PCR, and TCRdb kept only the in-frame ones, dropping some. The profile shows around 140,000 clones, around 81% of them singletons. The CDR3 spans 13 residues. The germline V gene has CDR1 MNHEY and CDR2 SVGAGI. V lost 4 bases to trimming and J lost 6 bases, with 12 bases between them. Notes on the study in general: Likely technical artifact: a cluster of highly shared sequence variants. A prior analysis recorded that most TCR beta V segments were productive about 87% or about 30% of the time.

Sequenced sample: PBMCs. The sequence came from a man between 45 and 60 years old in good health and CMV-seronegative. The rearrangement links TRBV6-5 to TRBJ1-1; tentative D call: TRBD1 (5 bases). CDR3 DNA sequence: TGTGCCAGCAGTTGGCGGGACTACGCTGAAGCTTTCTTT. This translates into CASSWRDYAEAFF.